Shown below are 13 T cell receptor beta chains from a single sample sequenced in a study of lymphopenia after photon versus proton radiotherapy. Clones were read by immunoSEQ multiplex PCR, and TCRdb kept only the in-frame ones, dropping some. This sample yields roughly 17,000 clones, of which approximately 82% are seen a single time; 20% to 25% belongs to the top ten. The sample was peripheral blood, taken from a patient treated with proton-based radiotherapy. The receptors were sampled from a man aged 65-85 years with pancreatic cancer.

The V call is TRBV23-1, the J call TRBJ1-5; the D gene is possibly TRBD1 (5 bases). TRBV23-1 is an open reading frame, and its role is uncertain. This CDR3 contains 16 residues. V was cut by 6 bases and J by 5 bases, with 20 bases left in between. CDR3 protein: CASSIRGRHSDQPQHF. DNA of the CDR3: TGCGCCAGCAGCATCCGGGGCAGGCATTCGGATCAGCCCCAGCATTTT.

This clone has just one count. J is TRBJ2-2 and V is TRBV5-1; the match to TRBD2 covers 9 bases. The CDR3 consists of 15 residues. Unmatched junction bases numbered 7, after V lost 4 bases and J lost 6 bases. Per the germline V gene, CDR1 is SGHRS and CDR2 is YFSETQ. The CDR3 here is CASSHGTSLSGELFF. The CDR3 DNA sequence: TGCGCCAGCAGCCACGGGACTAGCCTATCCGGGGAGCTGTTTTTT.

The rearrangement uses TRBV5-6 and TRBJ2-2; D gene uncertain. The CDR3 is made up of 13 amino acids. V dropped 1 base and J dropped 6 bases, with 7 bases sitting between them. Germline V gives CDR1 SGHDT, CDR2 YYEEEE. This CDR3 reads CASSLLISGELFF. Written as DNA, the CDR3 is TGTGCCAGCAGCTTGTTGATCTCCGGGGAGCTGTTTTTT.

The chain carries TRBV6-6 and TRBJ2-3, with TRBD1 matching 10 bases. J gave up 9 bases and V 7 bases, and 1 base lay outside the gene matches. This CDR3 is built from 11 residues. Germline CDR1 reads MNHNY; CDR2 reads SVGAGI (reference sequence). In DNA form, the CDR3 reads TGTGCCAGCACGACAGGGGGCACGCAGTATTTT. Amino acid sequence: CASTTGGTQYF.

This clone was recorded only once. The chain couples TRBV6-1 to TRBJ1-2; tentative D call: TRBD1 (6 bases). There are 15 residues in the CDR3. V gave up 7 bases and J gave up 0 bases, with 15 bases separating them. CDR1 MNHNS and CDR2 SASEGT come from the germline V gene. The CDR3 sequence is CASKWGQDANYGYTF. The CDR3 DNA follows: TGTGCCAGCAAGTGGGGGCAGGATGCTAACTATGGCTACACCTTC.

CDR3: CASRLGQKNTEAFF. The CDR3 DNA reads as TGTGCCAGCAGACTGGGACAGAAAAACACTGAAGCTTTCTTT. The chain recombines TRBV2 with TRBJ1-1; 7 positions agree with TRBD1. CDR3 length: 14 residues. Germline CDR1 SNHLY, CDR2 FYNNEI. The junction had 6 bases not matched to a gene; V was cut back by 6 bases and J by 2 bases.

The chain couples TRBV5-6 to TRBJ2-5; TRBD1 matches at 8 bases. Germline CDR1 SGHDT, CDR2 YYEEEE. V was pared by 4 bases and J by 3 bases, with 8 bases of the junction left unmatched. This CDR3 has 15 residues. The DNA of the CDR3 is TGTGCCAGCAGCCATTTGACAGGGGCGAAAGAGACCCAGTACTTC. It yields the protein CASSHLTGAKETQYF.

The rearrangement uses TRBV6-6 and TRBJ1-1; D might be TRBD1 (5 bases). The V gene lost 0 bases and the J gene lost 5 bases, with 10 bases spanning the gap. The CDR3 sequence is 14 residues long. CDR1 is MNHNY and CDR2 is SVGAGI in the germline V gene (reference sequence). The CDR3 DNA reads as TGTGCCAGCAGTTACTCCGGGGGGTGGACTGAAGCTTTCTTT. Its protein is CASSYSGGWTEAFF.

The gene calls are TRBV5-1 and TRBJ2-2, with 7 bases that match TRBD2. Looked up from germline, CDR1 is SGHRS and CDR2 is YFSETQ. The CDR3 runs to 15 residues. V shed 0 bases and J 4 bases; nucleotides not matched to a gene: 3. The CDR3 sequence: CASSLARGTTGELFF. The CDR3 DNA reads as TGCGCCAGCAGCTTGGCGCGGGGGACCACCGGGGAGCTGTTTTTT.

This chain uses TRBV5-1 with TRBJ2-3; 13 bases line up with TRBD2. The ends lost 4 bases at V and 2 bases at J; junction bases unmatched: 4. This CDR3 spans 16 amino acids. Germline CDR1 and CDR2: SGHRS and YFSETQ. CDR3 region: CASSPGLAGATDTQYF. CDR3 bases: TGCGCCAGCAGCCCCGGACTAGCGGGGGCCACAGATACGCAGTATTTT.

The genes are TRBV4-2 and TRBJ1-2; a weak D match, TRBD1 (5 bases). Germline values: CDR1 LGHNA, CDR2 YNFKEQ. The length of the CDR3 is 13 residues. V was cut by 1 base and J by 8 bases, with 11 bases left in between. The CDR3 DNA reads TGTGCCAGCAGCCAAGGGGGGGAGCTCGGCTACACCTTC. Residues: CASSQGGELGYTF.

In this sample, this clone turned up once. The chain couples TRBV19 to TRBJ2-3; 10 bases agree with TRBD2. The CDR3 length is 15 residues. Germline lookup yields CDR1 LNHDA and CDR2 SQIVND (reference sequence). With V trimmed by 5 bases and J by 3 bases, 5 bases remained unmatched. The CDR3 sequence: CASSSGTSVTDTQYF. CDR3 coding DNA: TGTGCCAGTAGTTCAGGGACTAGCGTGACAGATACGCAGTATTTT.

The genes are TRBV6-1 and TRBJ1-2; 7 positions match TRBD1. This CDR3 comprises 15 residues. V gave up 7 bases and J gave up 3 bases; unmatched junction bases: 11. Germline values: CDR1 MNHNS, CDR2 SASEGT. CDR3 sequence reads: CASTLTPGQDYGYTF. In DNA, the CDR3 is TGTGCCAGCACCCTAACCCCCGGACAGGACTATGGCTACACCTTC.